These T cell receptor beta chains were read from a single sample in a study of cytomegalovirus exposure and HLA in healthy donors. Data came from immunoSEQ multiplex PCR; TCRdb stores just in-frame clones and leaves some out. The sample shows 120,000 or so clones, more than 75% of them seen only once. Sequencing used PBMCs. The receptors stem from a woman aged 25 to 45 in good health and CMV-seropositive. Both conserved end residues are part of each CDR3. Each record gives: V gene, clone size, J gene, D gene, CDR3 protein, CDR3 DNA. The D gene is left open where the match is weak. Size tells how often a clone was seen (once, few, many) or the class of an expanded clone, and some rows leave it out.

TRBV9	once	TRBJ2-7	-	CASSVEQGFGEQYF	TGTGCCAGCAGCGTAGAACAGGGTTTTGGCGAGCAGTACTTC
TRBV7-9	-	TRBJ2-3	TRBD1	CASSSPGTVGTDTQYF	TGTGCCAGCAGCTCCCCCGGGACAGTGGGCACAGATACGCAGTATTTT
TRBV14	-	TRBJ2-7	-	CASSPQASSYEQYF	TGTGCCAGCAGCCCCCAAGCGAGCTCCTACGAGCAGTACTTC
TRBV29-1	-	TRBJ1-2	TRBD1	CSAWTGGYGYTF	TGCAGCGCTTGGACAGGGGGCTATGGCTACACCTTC
TRBV9	-	TRBJ2-1	-	CASEGGRGEQFF	TGTGCCAGCGAGGGGGGGCGAGGTGAGCAGTTCTTC
TRBV5-4	-	TRBJ2-5	-	CASSSIAETVQETQYF	TGTGCCAGCAGCTCCATAGCGGAGACAGTCCAAGAGACCCAGTACTTC
TRBV29-1	-	TRBJ2-1	-	CSVLITVEQFF	TGCAGCGTTCTTATTACAGTTGAGCAGTTCTTC
TRBV18	-	TRBJ1-2	TRBD1	CASSLGTGASRGTYGYTF	TGTGCCAGCTCACTAGGGACAGGGGCATCCAGAGGGACCTATGGCTACACCTTC
TRBV2	-	TRBJ2-5	-	CAIRGAGVRVETQYF	TGTGCCATCAGGGGGGCGGGAGTACGTGTTGAGACCCAGTACTTC
TRBV5-1	-	TRBJ2-5	TRBD2	CASSFGTSGSLGETQYF	TGCGCCAGCAGCTTCGGGACTAGCGGGAGTTTAGGAGAGACCCAGTACTTC
TRBV6-6	-	TRBJ2-3	-	CASRRSTDTQYF	TGTGCCAGCAGGAGAAGCACAGATACGCAGTATTTT
TRBV5-5	-	TRBJ2-2	TRBD2	CASSAGLAGGPGHTGELFF	TGTGCCAGCAGCGCGGGACTAGCGGGAGGGCCGGGCCACACCGGGGAGCTGTTTTTT
TRBV5-1	-	TRBJ2-2	TRBD2	CASTPLAANTGELFF	TGCGCCAGCACCCCTCTAGCGGCGAACACCGGGGAGCTGTTTTTT
TRBV6-5	-	TRBJ2-7	-	CASSLARGIYEQYF	TGTGCCAGCAGTTTGGCGAGAGGAATATACGAGCAGTACTTC
TRBV13	-	TRBJ1-1	TRBD1	CASSRQTGGGTEAFF	TGTGCCAGCAGCAGACAGACAGGGGGAGGGACTGAAGCTTTCTTT
TRBV19	-	TRBJ2-7	TRBD2	CASSIASGAYEQYF	TGTGCCAGTAGTATTGCTAGCGGGGCCTACGAGCAGTACTTC
TRBV27	-	TRBJ2-1	TRBD2	CASSLSSGIFGEQFF	TGTGCCAGCAGTTTGTCAAGCGGGATATTTGGAGAGCAGTTCTTC
TRBV30	-	TRBJ2-5	TRBD1	CAWTTGGLSQETQYF	TGTGCCTGGACGACAGGGGGCCTATCCCAAGAGACCCAGTACTTC
TRBV9	-	TRBJ1-3	-	CASSVTDSSGNTIYF	TGTGCCAGCAGCGTGACTGATAGCTCTGGAAACACCATATATTTT
TRBV13	-	TRBJ2-7	TRBD1	CASSGRTGVEQYF	TGTGCCAGCAGCGGCCGGACAGGGGTCGAGCAGTACTTC
TRBV6-6	-	TRBJ2-3	TRBD2	CASSRPGSGGTDTQYF	TGTGCCAGCAGTCGTCCGGGTAGCGGGGGCACAGATACGCAGTATTTT
TRBV9	few	TRBJ1-2	-	CASSALGGHGVYGYTF	TGTGCCAGCAGCGCACTAGGGGGACATGGGGTCTATGGCTACACCTTC
TRBV27	few	TRBJ1-2	-	CASSFPGSGYTF	TGTGCCAGCAGTTTTCCGGGGAGTGGCTACACCTTC
TRBV6-6	-	TRBJ1-2	TRBD1	CASSYSGQGLNGYTF	TGTGCCAGCAGTTACTCGGGACAGGGGCTCAATGGCTACACCTTC
TRBV5-4	-	TRBJ2-3	-	CASSLDGLGTDTQYF	TGTGCCAGCAGCCTGGACGGCCTAGGCACAGATACGCAGTATTTT
TRBV12-5	-	TRBJ2-3	-	CASGPGLPTDTQYF	TGTGCTAGTGGCCCCGGACTCCCGACAGATACGCAGTATTTT
TRBV9	-	TRBJ1-1	-	CASSVAGLTEAFF	TGTGCCAGCAGCGTAGCAGGGCTCACTGAAGCTTTCTTT
TRBV7-3	few	TRBJ2-5	TRBD2	CASSLGRGRQETQYF	TGTGCCAGCAGCTTAGGGAGGGGACGACAAGAGACCCAGTACTTC
TRBV27	-	TRBJ2-3	-	CASSLGGGDTDTQYF	TGTGCCAGCAGTTTAGGCGGGGGCGACACAGATACGCAGTATTTT
TRBV7-2	-	TRBJ1-5	-	CASSRTPGAQPQHF	TGTGCCAGCAGTCGTACTCCAGGGGCTCAGCCCCAGCATTTT
TRBV19	-	TRBJ2-7	TRBD1	CASRVTGSSYEQYF	TGTGCCAGTAGAGTGACAGGGAGCTCCTACGAGCAGTACTTC
TRBV2	-	TRBJ2-3	TRBD1	CASSDLQGAGDTQYF	TGTGCCAGCAGTGATCTACAGGGGGCAGGAGATACGCAGTATTTT
TRBV27	-	TRBJ2-7	-	CASSFRFSYEQYF	TGTGCCAGCAGTTTCAGGTTCTCCTACGAGCAGTACTTC
TRBV7-6	-	TRBJ2-3	TRBD2	CASSVTSGASTDTQYF	TGTGCCAGCAGCGTGACTAGCGGGGCGAGCACAGATACGCAGTATTTT
TRBV7-3	-	TRBJ2-3	-	CASSLRGGNPSTDTQYF	TGTGCCAGCAGCTTGAGGGGGGGCAACCCTAGCACAGATACGCAGTATTTT
TRBV28	-	TRBJ2-3	TRBD2	CASSFRAGDERDTQYF	TGTGCCAGCAGTTTTCGGGCGGGAGACGAACGCGATACGCAGTATTTT
TRBV11-2	-	TRBJ2-4	-	CASSFSLVSNIQYF	TGTGCCAGCAGCTTTTCTCTCGTATCAAACATTCAGTACTTC
TRBV9	-	TRBJ2-7	-	CASSVAGTLDYEQYF	TGTGCCAGCAGCGTAGCAGGGACTTTGGACTACGAGCAGTACTTC
TRBV29-1	-	TRBJ1-2	-	CSVEAQAGYGYTF	TGCAGCGTCGAAGCACAAGCGGGTTATGGCTACACCTTC
TRBV7-9	-	TRBJ1-1	TRBD1	CASSLGQGANTEAFF	TGTGCCAGCAGCTTAGGACAGGGGGCTAACACTGAAGCTTTCTTT
TRBV27	-	TRBJ2-5	-	CASSIFEGGRETQYF	TGTGCCAGCAGTATCTTTGAGGGGGGGCGAGAGACCCAGTACTTC
TRBV5-1	-	TRBJ2-3	-	CASSWVTVRSTDTQYF	TGCGCCAGCAGCTGGGTGACAGTTAGGAGCACAGATACGCAGTATTTT
TRBV6-1	-	TRBJ2-1	TRBD1	CASSEIPRDRSYNEQFF	TGTGCCAGCAGTGAAATTCCCCGGGACAGATCCTACAATGAGCAGTTCTTC
TRBV2	-	TRBJ1-2	-	CASSESFVRGYTF	TGTGCCAGCAGTGAAAGTTTCGTGCGCGGCTACACCTTC
TRBV5-4	-	TRBJ2-5	-	CASSYSGEETQYF	TGTGCCAGCAGCTACTCAGGGGAAGAGACCCAGTACTTC
TRBV30	-	TRBJ2-2	TRBD2	CAWTYPGGDTGELFF	TGTGCCTGGACCTACCCCGGGGGGGATACCGGGGAGCTGTTTTTT
TRBV5-1	-	TRBJ2-7	TRBD2	CASSVTSGRTYEQYF	TGCGCCAGCAGCGTGACTAGCGGGCGAACGTACGAGCAGTACTTC
TRBV4-3	-	TRBJ2-7	TRBD1	CASSQRTGPYEQYF	TGCGCCAGCAGCCAACGGACAGGGCCCTACGAGCAGTACTTC
TRBV6-5	-	TRBJ1-1	-	CASSYLSVNTEAFF	TGTGCCAGCAGTTACCTATCGGTGAACACTGAAGCTTTCTTT
TRBV29-1	-	TRBJ1-1	-	CSVEILAVNTEAFF	TGCAGCGTTGAAATTTTGGCGGTGAACACTGAAGCTTTCTTT
TRBV4-2	-	TRBJ2-6	-	CASSQDFGAGGANVLTF	TGTGCCAGCAGCCAAGATTTTGGGGCTGGCGGGGCCAACGTCCTGACTTTC